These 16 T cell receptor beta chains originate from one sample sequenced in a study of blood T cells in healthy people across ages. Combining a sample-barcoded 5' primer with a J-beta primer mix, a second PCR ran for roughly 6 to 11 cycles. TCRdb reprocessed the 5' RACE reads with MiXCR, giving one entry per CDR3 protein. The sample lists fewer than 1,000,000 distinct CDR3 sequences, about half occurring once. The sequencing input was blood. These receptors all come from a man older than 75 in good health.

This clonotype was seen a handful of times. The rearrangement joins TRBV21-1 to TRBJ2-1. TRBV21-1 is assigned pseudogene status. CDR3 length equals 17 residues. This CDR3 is CASSQGWRQEPYNEQFF. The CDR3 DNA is TGTGCCAGCAGCCAAGGATGGAGACAGGAGCCCTACAATGAGCAGTTCTTC.

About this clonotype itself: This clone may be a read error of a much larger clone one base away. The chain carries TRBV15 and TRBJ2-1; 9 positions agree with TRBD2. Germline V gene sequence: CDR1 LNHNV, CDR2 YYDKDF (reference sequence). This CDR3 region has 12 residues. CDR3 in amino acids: CAASSAGGEQFF. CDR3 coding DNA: TGTGCCGCCAGCTCAGCGGGAGGTGAGCAGTTCTTC.

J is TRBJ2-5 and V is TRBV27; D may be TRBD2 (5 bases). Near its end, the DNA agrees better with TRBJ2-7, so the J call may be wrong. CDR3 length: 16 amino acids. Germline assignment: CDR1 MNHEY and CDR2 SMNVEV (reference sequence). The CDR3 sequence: CASSSLRGSSTYEQYF. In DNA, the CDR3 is TGTGCCAGCAGTTCCCTAAGAGGGTCTTCTACGTACGAGCAGTACTTC.

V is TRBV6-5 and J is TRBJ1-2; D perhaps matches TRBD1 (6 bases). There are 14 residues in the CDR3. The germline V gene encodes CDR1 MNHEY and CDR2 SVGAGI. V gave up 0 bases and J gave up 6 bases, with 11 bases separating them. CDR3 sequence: CASSYSWTENGYTF. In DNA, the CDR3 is TGTGCCAGCAGTTACTCCTGGACAGAGAATGGCTACACCTTC.

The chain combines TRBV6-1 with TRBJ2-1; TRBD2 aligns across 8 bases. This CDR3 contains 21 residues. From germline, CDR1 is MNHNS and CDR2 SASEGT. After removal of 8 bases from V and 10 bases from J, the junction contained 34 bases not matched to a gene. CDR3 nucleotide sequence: TGTGCCAGCTCTGCCGTTGAGTTTTCGCCGCGATCGGGACTAGTATGGCGGGAGCAGTTCTTC. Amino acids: CASSAVEFSPRSGLVWREQFF.

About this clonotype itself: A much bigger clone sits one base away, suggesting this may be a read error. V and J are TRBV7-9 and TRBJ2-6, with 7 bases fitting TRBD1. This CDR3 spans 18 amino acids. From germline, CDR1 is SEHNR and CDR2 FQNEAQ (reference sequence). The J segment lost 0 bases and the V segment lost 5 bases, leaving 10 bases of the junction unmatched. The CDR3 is CASSRPRDSVSGANVLTF. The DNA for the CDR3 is TGTGCCAGCAGCCGCCCCCGGGACAGCGTCTCTGGGGCCAACGTCCTGACTTTC. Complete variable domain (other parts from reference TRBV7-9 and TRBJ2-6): DTGVSQNPRHKITKRGQNVTFRCDPISEHNRLYWYRQTLGQGPEFLTYFQNEAQLEKSRLLSDRFSAERPKGSFSTLEIQRTEQGDSAMYLCASSRPRDSVSGANVLTFGAGSRLTVL.

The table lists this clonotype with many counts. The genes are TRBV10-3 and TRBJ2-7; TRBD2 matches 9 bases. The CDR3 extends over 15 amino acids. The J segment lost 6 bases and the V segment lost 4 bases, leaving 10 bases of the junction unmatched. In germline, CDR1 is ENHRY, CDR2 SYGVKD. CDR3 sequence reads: CAISGSSGSTGEQYF. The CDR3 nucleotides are TGTGCCATCAGTGGCAGTAGCGGGAGTACGGGCGAGCAGTACTTC.

This CDR3 is CASSLGGLNEQYF. CDR3 nucleotide sequence: TGTGCCAGCAGCTTAGGGGGGCTTAACGAGCAGTACTTC. The genes are TRBV7-9 and TRBJ2-7, with D maybe TRBD1 (6 bases). V was clipped by 1 base and J by 5 bases, with 9 bases between them. Germline V CDR1 and CDR2: SEHNR, FQNEAQ (reference sequence). This CDR3 spans 13 amino acids.

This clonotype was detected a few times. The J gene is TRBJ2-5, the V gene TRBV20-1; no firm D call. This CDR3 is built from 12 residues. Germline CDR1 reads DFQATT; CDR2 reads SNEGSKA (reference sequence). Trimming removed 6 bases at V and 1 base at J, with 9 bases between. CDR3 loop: CSAWRGQETQYF. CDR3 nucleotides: TGCAGTGCCTGGAGAGGCCAAGAGACCCAGTACTTC.

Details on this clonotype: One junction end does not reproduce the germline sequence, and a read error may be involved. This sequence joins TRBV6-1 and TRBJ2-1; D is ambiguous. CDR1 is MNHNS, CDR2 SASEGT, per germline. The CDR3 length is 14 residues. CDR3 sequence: CASSEAPIEGLTFF. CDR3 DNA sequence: TGCGCCAGCAGTGAAGCGCCTATAGAAGGTTTGACGTTCTTC.

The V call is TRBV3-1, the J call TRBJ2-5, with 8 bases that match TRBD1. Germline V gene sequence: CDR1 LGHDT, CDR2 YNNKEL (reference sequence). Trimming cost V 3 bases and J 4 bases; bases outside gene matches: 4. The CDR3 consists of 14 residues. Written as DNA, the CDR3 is TGTGCCAGCAGCCAGAGACAGGGGTTAGAGACCCAGTACTTC. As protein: CASSQRQGLETQYF.

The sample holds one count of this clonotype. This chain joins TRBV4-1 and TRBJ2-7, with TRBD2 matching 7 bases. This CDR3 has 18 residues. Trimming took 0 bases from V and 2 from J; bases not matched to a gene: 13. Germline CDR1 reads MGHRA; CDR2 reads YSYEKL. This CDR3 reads CASSQDMNPAGTPYEQYF. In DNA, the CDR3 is TGCGCCAGCAGCCAAGATATGAATCCAGCGGGAACTCCCTACGAGCAGTACTTC.

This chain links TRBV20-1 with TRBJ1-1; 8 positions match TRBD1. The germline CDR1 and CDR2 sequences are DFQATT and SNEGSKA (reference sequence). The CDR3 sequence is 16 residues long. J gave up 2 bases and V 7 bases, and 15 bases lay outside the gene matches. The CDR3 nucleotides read TGCAGTGACGTAGCCCCGGCAGGGGGCAGAAACACTGAAGCTTTCTTT. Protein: CSDVAPAGGRNTEAFF.

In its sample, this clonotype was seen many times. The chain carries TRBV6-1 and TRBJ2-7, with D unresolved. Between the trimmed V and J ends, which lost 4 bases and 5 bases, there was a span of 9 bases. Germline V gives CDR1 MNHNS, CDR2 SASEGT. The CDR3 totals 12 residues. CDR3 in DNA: TGTGCCAGCAGTGCGGATTGGGACGAGCAGTACTTC. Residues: CASSADWDEQYF.

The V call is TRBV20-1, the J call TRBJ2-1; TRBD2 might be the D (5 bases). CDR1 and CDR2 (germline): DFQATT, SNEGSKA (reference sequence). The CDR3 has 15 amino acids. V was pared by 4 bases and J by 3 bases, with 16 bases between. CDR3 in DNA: TGCAGTGCTACCCCCCCGACGGGATTCTACAATGAGCAGTTCTTC. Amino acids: CSATPPTGFYNEQFF.

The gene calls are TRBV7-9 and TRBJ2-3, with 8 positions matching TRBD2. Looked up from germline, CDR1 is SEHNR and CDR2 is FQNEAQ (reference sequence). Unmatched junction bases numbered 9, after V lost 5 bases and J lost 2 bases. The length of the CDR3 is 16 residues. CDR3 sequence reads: CASSLLPGGDTDTQYF. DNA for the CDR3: TGTGCCAGCAGCCTACTGCCGGGGGGGGACACAGATACGCAGTATTTT.